Following are 14 T cell receptor beta chains from one sample sequenced in a study of PD-1 blockade in classical Hodgkin lymphoma (dated by TCRdb to the early 2020s). The sample's time point label, in plain terms: cycle 1 day 1 (C1D1), immediately before nivolumab initiation. Every trial patient had relapsed following autologous stem cell transplantation, and prior brentuximab vedotin exposure was what differed among cohorts A, B and C. Library creation used the immunoSEQ multiplex PCR assay. The table was pulled from immuneACCESS by TCRdb, which kept in-frame rearrangements only. Such tables lose some clones; where checked, under half of the loss comes from unresolved V genes, and the rest has no known cause. In this sample the table shows about 43,000 clones, approximately 73% of which occur a single time. The ten largest clonotypes hold 9.5% to 11% of the sample. The sample was peripheral blood mononuclear cells (PBMCs), taken at baseline. These receptors were collected from a human donor with classical Hodgkin lymphoma.

V usage is TRBV28 and J usage is TRBJ1-1; D uncertain. V lost 8 bases, J lost 1 base, and 8 bases lay in between. The CDR3 extends over 12 amino acids. CDR1 is MDHEN and CDR2 is SYDVKM in the germline V gene. CDR3 DNA: TGTGCCAGCCACCTGGGGAACACTGAAGCTTTCTTT. This translates into CASHLGNTEAFF.

The rearrangement links TRBV19 to TRBJ1-1; D is unclear. The CDR3 has 14 amino acids. V was pared by 0 bases and J by 4 bases, with 9 bases between. The germline V gene has CDR1 LNHDA and CDR2 SQIVND (reference sequence). The CDR3 loop reads CASSIDRWVTEAFF. The CDR3 DNA reads as TGTGCCAGTAGTATAGATCGATGGGTCACTGAAGCTTTCTTT.

The rearrangement uses TRBV5-1 and TRBJ1-4, with D unclear. The CDR3 covers 14 residues. With 1 base removed from V and 2 bases from J, the gap between germline ends came to 6 bases. Per the germline V gene, CDR1 is SGHRS and CDR2 is YFSETQ. The CDR3 nucleotides read TGCGCCAGCAGCTTGTCCCCTACTAATGAAAAACTGTTTTTT. This sequence encodes CASSLSPTNEKLFF.

The V call is TRBV11-2, the J call TRBJ1-1; D ambiguous. The germline V and J ends were trimmed by 1 base and 8 bases, with 11 bases remaining between them. The CDR3 consists of 13 residues. Germline V lookup: CDR1 SGHAT, CDR2 FQNNGV. Here the CDR3 reads CASSLVAGLEAFF. The CDR3 DNA sequence: TGTGCCAGCAGCTTAGTTGCAGGATTAGAAGCTTTCTTT.

The chain is built from TRBV27 and TRBJ1-5; D is perhaps TRBD1 (6 bases). The CDR3 runs to 18 residues. V gave up 2 bases and J gave up 0 bases, with 17 bases separating them. CDR1 and CDR2 from the germline V gene are MNHEY and SMNVEV (reference sequence). The CDR3 sequence: CASSLIGRGSLSNQPQHF. The CDR3 region has the DNA TGTGCCAGCAGTTTAATTGGCAGGGGATCCCTTAGCAATCAGCCCCAGCATTTT.

The rearrangement joins TRBV5-5 to TRBJ2-2, with D perhaps matching TRBD2 (7 bases). The CDR3 runs to 17 residues. Trimming cost V 2 bases and J 1 base, with 15 bases left between them. The V gene's germline CDR1 is SGHKS and CDR2 YYEKEE (reference sequence). CDR3 bases: TGTGCCAGCAGCTTTGGGGACACGGGGGGGAACACCGGGGAGCTGTTTTTT. Translating it yields CASSFGDTGGNTGELFF.

CDR3 residues: CASSERGHNEQFF. The CDR3 DNA reads as TGTGCCAGCAGTGAGCGGGGACACAATGAGCAGTTCTTC. V gene TRBV2 combines with J gene TRBJ2-1; possible D gene TRBD2, 6 bases. The V and J ends lost 3 bases and 5 bases respectively, with 8 bases between them. The germline V gene has CDR1 SNHLY and CDR2 FYNNEI. The CDR3 runs to 13 residues.

This CDR3 reads CASTTGRAVQAEQYF. CDR3 nucleotides: TGTGCCAGTACCACTGGGAGGGCAGTCCAGGCCGAGCAGTACTTC. The chain uses TRBV19 and TRBJ2-7; TRBD2 aligns across 7 bases. The length of the CDR3 is 15 residues. CDR1 is LNHDA, CDR2 SQIVND, per germline (reference sequence). Trimming cost V 7 bases and J 6 bases; bases outside gene matches: 15.

This chain connects TRBV7-6 to TRBJ2-3; 9 positions agree with TRBD2. The V gene's germline CDR1 is SGHVS and CDR2 FNYEAQ. V shed 0 bases and J 3 bases; nucleotides not matched to a gene: 7. The CDR3 is made up of 17 amino acids. The CDR3 reads CASSLAQAGGRTDTQYF. CDR3 nucleotides: TGTGCCAGCAGCTTAGCGCAAGCGGGGGGCAGGACAGATACGCAGTATTTT.

This clone was seen a few times. The rearrangement links TRBV29-1 to TRBJ1-1; TRBD1 aligns across 7 bases. Trimming took 8 bases from V and 6 from J; bases not matched to a gene: 6. The CDR3 sequence is 11 residues long. Germline CDR1 reads SQVTM; CDR2 reads ANQGSEA. Written as DNA, the CDR3 is TGCAGCCCTCACAGGGGTGCTGAAGCTTTCTTT. It translates to CSPHRGAEAFF.

This clone was found a few times. V and J are TRBV29-1 and TRBJ1-1; 7 bases are a match to TRBD1. The CDR3 loop spans 14 amino acids. Losses at the gene ends were 5 bases for V and 4 bases for J; bases not matched to a gene: 10. The germline gives CDR1 SQVTM, CDR2 ANQGSEA. DNA for the CDR3: TGCAGCGTTATCAAACTTCGGACAGGCACTGAAGCTTTCTTT. Translated, it gives CSVIKLRTGTEAFF. Complete variable domain (other parts from reference TRBV29-1 and TRBJ1-1): SAVISQKPSRDICQRGTSLTIQCQVDSQVTMMFWYRQQPGQSLTLIATANQGSEATYESGFVIDKFPISRPNLTFSTLTVSNMSPEDSSIYLCSVIKLRTGTEAFFGQGTRLTVV.

This chain uses TRBV18 with TRBJ1-2, with TRBD1 matching over 9 bases. The CDR3 runs to 15 residues. The germline V gene encodes CDR1 KGHSH and CDR2 LQKENI. Unmatched junction bases numbered 8, after V lost 6 bases and J lost 3 bases. Here the CDR3 reads CASSDTGGMYYGYTF. The CDR3 coding sequence is TGTGCCAGCTCGGATACAGGGGGCATGTACTATGGCTACACCTTC.

A single count supports this clone. V and J are TRBV30 and TRBJ2-7; D is unclear. Trimming left V 2 bases short and J 2 bases short, with 4 bases between. The CDR3 totals 11 residues. Per germline, CDR1 GTSNPN and CDR2 SVGIG (reference sequence). The CDR3 region has the DNA TGTGCCTGGAGTCGTACCTACGAGCAGTACTTC. Its translation: CAWSRTYEQYF.

V gene TRBV19 combines with J gene TRBJ2-7, with a weak D call TRBD2 (6 bases). The V and J ends lost 3 bases and 4 bases respectively, with 13 bases between them. Germline loops: CDR1 LNHDA, CDR2 SQIVND (reference sequence). The CDR3 length is 14 residues. Written as DNA, the CDR3 is TGTGCCAGTAGTATGGTCGGGAGTCGTTACGAGCAGTACTTC. Translation: CASSMVGSRYEQYF. The full variable domain, in which reference TRBV19 and TRBJ2-7 provide the parts outside the CDR3, is DGGITQSPKYLFRKEGQNVTLSCEQNLNHDAMYWYRQDPGQGLRLIYYSQIVNDFQKGDIAEGYSVSREKKESFPLTVTSAQKNPTAFYLCASSMVGSRYEQYFGPGTRLTVT.